The present T cell receptor beta chain was sequenced within a study of T cell responses to AZD1222 COVID-19 vaccine. This CDR3 region has 14 residues. Germline V gene data show CDR1 as MNHEY and CDR2 as SMNVEV (reference sequence). V lost 6 bases, J lost 4 bases, and 3 bases stayed unmatched. Generated by immunoSEQ multiplex PCR, the TCRdb table keeps only in-frame clones and is missing some. The repertoire holds some 190,000 clones, with 80% to 95% as singletons. The TCR sequence derives from an adult who received the AZD1222 COVID-19 vaccine. Sequenced here: peripheral blood, sampled 28 days after the second AZD1222 dose. The rearrangement uses TRBV27 and TRBJ2-4; 10 bases agree with TRBD2. CDR3 sequence reads: CASSSSGSKNIQYF. CDR3 in DNA: TGTGCCAGCAGCTCTAGCGGGAGTAAAAACATTCAGTACTTC.